The clone carrying this T cell receptor beta chain appeared a few times. This sample's time point: newly diagnosed GD, antithyroid drugs for less than 3 months. With RNA extracted from PBMCs as input, the TCR library was made. The data were obtained in a study of regulatory T cells in long-lasting Graves disease. The germline V and J ends were trimmed by 3 bases and 2 bases, with 11 bases remaining between them. Germline V lookup: CDR1 MNHNS, CDR2 SASEGT. This CDR3 is built from 14 residues. Arm-PCR with iRepertoire HTBI primers amplified the CDR3 regions for these TCR beta libraries. TCRdb used MiXCR to reprocess the multiplex PCR reads, holding one entry per CDR3 protein. The data hold about 370,000 distinct CDR3 sequences, with roughly a sixth observed a single time.

The clonotype originates from a female donor with Graves disease. The chain has TRBV6-1 and TRBJ2-7; D possibly matches TRBD1 or TRBD2 (5 bases each). The source was peripheral blood mononuclear cells (PBMCs), collected at new diagnosis, from a patient treated with antithyroid drugs. CDR3 sequence reads: CASSEGPSPYEQYF. The CDR3 DNA is TGTGCCAGCAGTGAGGGACCGTCTCCCTACGAGCAGTACTTC.